This entry lists 29 T cell receptor beta chains sequenced from one sample in a study of shared clonotypes between healthy human individuals. Assay used: immunoSEQ multiplex PCR; TCRdb lists only in-frame clones, some missing. The repertoire holds about 730,000 clones, with around 70% as singletons. Material for sequencing was memory CD4+ T cells sorted from blood. The subset is: CD45RA-negative fraction. The receptors shown here come from a woman aged 30 to 39 in good health.

Comments on this clone: Other DNA sequences of this sample code for an identical CDR3. V gene TRBV7-2 combines with J gene TRBJ2-5; D unresolved. The CDR3 is 14 residues long. The V gene's germline CDR1 is SGHTA and CDR2 FQGNSA. The V end was cut by 1 base, the J end by 0 bases, with 6 bases between. CDR3 in amino acids: CASSLDAYQETQYF. CDR3 in DNA: TGTGCCAGCAGCTTAGATGCCTACCAAGAGACCCAGTACTTC.

This sequence joins TRBV5-6 and TRBJ2-5, with D tentatively TRBD1 or TRBD2 (5 bases each). From germline, CDR1 is SGHDT and CDR2 YYEEEE. There are 15 residues in the CDR3. Trimming took 2 bases from V and 3 from J, leaving 14 bases between them. This CDR3 reads CASSLYRDGEETQYF. CDR3 sequence (DNA): TGTGCCAGCAGCTTATACCGGGACGGAGAAGAGACCCAGTACTTC. The complete variable domain, with remaining parts taken from reference TRBV5-6 and TRBJ2-5, reads DAGVTQSPTHLIKTRGQQVTLRCSPKSGHDTVSWYQQALGQGPQFIFQYYEEEERQRGNFPDRFSGHQFPNYSSELNVNALLLGDSALYLCASSLYRDGEETQYFGPGTRLLVL.

V and J are TRBV30 and TRBJ2-5; 7 bases match TRBD2. V lost 4 bases and J lost 1; bases outside the gene matches: 12. This CDR3 has 16 amino acids. The germline gives CDR1 GTSNPN, CDR2 SVGIG (reference sequence). The CDR3 coding sequence is TGTGCCTGGAAAAAGATCAGTCCTAGCGGCCAAGAGACCCAGTACTTC. Translated, it gives CAWKKISPSGQETQYF.

The rearrangement uses TRBV19 and TRBJ1-2, with 11 bases matching TRBD1. Germline assignment: CDR1 LNHDA and CDR2 SQIVND (reference sequence). The junction had 11 bases not matched to a gene; V was cut back by 6 bases and J by 8 bases. This CDR3 contains 15 residues. The CDR3 region is CASSRNQDRGRGYTF. Here the CDR3 DNA reads TGTGCCAGTAGCCGGAACCAGGACAGGGGGCGAGGCTACACCTTC.

The chain uses TRBV7-8 and TRBJ2-1, with 7 bases lining up with TRBD2. CDR3 length: 16 residues. Germline V gene lookup returns CDR1 SGHVS and CDR2 FQNEAQ. The V segment lost 2 bases and the J segment 2 bases; nucleotides outside the gene matches: 6. The CDR3 here is CASSLFGSGPYNEQFF. The DNA for the CDR3 is TGTGCCAGCAGCTTATTTGGTAGCGGGCCCTACAATGAGCAGTTCTTC.

This clone was found a few times. V usage is TRBV5-1 and J usage is TRBJ2-1, with no clear D. The CDR3 is made up of 13 amino acids. Looked up from germline, CDR1 is SGHRS and CDR2 is YFSETQ. V gave up 0 bases and J gave up 6 bases, with 7 bases separating them. In DNA, the CDR3 is TGCGCCAGCAGCTTGGAATCGCCCAATGAGCAGTTCTTC. Amino acids: CASSLESPNEQFF. Drawing the rest from reference TRBV5-1 and TRBJ2-1, the complete variable domain is KAGVTQTPRYLIKTRGQQVTLSCSPISGHRSVSWYQQTPGQGLQFLFEYFSETQRNKGNFPGRFSGRQFSNSRSEMNVSTLELGDSALYLCASSLESPNEQFFGPGTRLTVL.

Only a few counts were recorded for this clone. V gene TRBV6-1 combines with J gene TRBJ1-5; no clear D. Deletions cut 6 bases from V and 0 bases from J, with 9 bases between. The CDR3 runs to 14 residues. Germline CDR1 and CDR2: MNHNS and SASEGT. CDR3 coding DNA: TGTGCCAGCAGACAGAGAAATAGCAATCAGCCCCAGCATTTT. Translating it yields CASRQRNSNQPQHF.

Ten or more counts support this clone. The V call is TRBV20-1, the J call TRBJ2-5; unclear D gene. Trimming took off 3 bases at V and 4 bases at J, with 6 bases between the two ends. Germline-derived CDR1 and CDR2 are DFQATT and SNEGSKA (reference sequence). This CDR3 is 11 amino acids long. The CDR3 sequence is CSARVIETQYF. CDR3 bases: TGCAGTGCTAGGGTCATAGAGACCCAGTACTTC.

This clone was recorded a few times. V is TRBV11-2 and J is TRBJ1-2, with D perhaps matching TRBD1 (6 bases). CDR1 SGHAT and CDR2 FQNNGV come from the germline V gene. V lost 5 bases to trimming and J lost 8 bases, with 15 bases between them. This CDR3 has 13 amino acids. The CDR3 sequence: CASSQQGWRGYTF. As DNA, the CDR3 is TGTGCCAGCAGCCAACAGGGATGGCGGGGCTACACCTTC.

CDR3 in DNA: TGTGCCAGCAGTGGGGTTCGGGAGGGCCGCCCAGATACGCAGTATTTT. This sequence encodes CASSGVREGRPDTQYF. The J gene is TRBJ2-3, the V gene TRBV25-1; 8 bases map to TRBD2. The CDR3 totals 16 residues. Germline V gene data show CDR1 as MGHDK and CDR2 as SYGVNS. The V gene end was trimmed by 4 bases and the J gene end by 4 bases; junction bases not matched to a gene: 10.

The chain combines TRBV7-6 with TRBJ2-6, with D possibly called TRBD1 or TRBD2 (5 bases each). The V end lost 4 bases, the J end lost 0 bases, and 10 bases lay between the germline ends. The CDR3 loop spans 16 amino acids. The germline V gene has CDR1 SGHVS and CDR2 FNYEAQ. CDR3 DNA: TGTGCCAGCAGCTGGAGGACACCCTCTGGGGCCAACGTCCTGACTTTC. Its translation: CASSWRTPSGANVLTF.

The chain couples TRBV19 to TRBJ2-1; 14 bases are a match to TRBD2. J gave up 6 bases and V 6 bases, and 4 bases lay outside the gene matches. The germline V gene encodes CDR1 LNHDA and CDR2 SQIVND (reference sequence). CDR3 size: 15 residues. CDR3 nucleotides: TGTGCCAGTAGCACGGGACTAGCGGGAGTCAATGAGCAGTTCTTC. Amino acid sequence: CASSTGLAGVNEQFF.

The chain recombines TRBV28 with TRBJ1-3, with 10 bases fitting TRBD1. The CDR3 totals 15 residues. V dropped 5 bases and J dropped 4; count of bases not matched to a gene: 5. Germline lookup yields CDR1 MDHEN and CDR2 SYDVKM. Written as DNA, the CDR3 is TGTGCCAGCAGTCGACAGGGGGCTCGAGGAAACACCATATATTTT. Encoded protein: CASSRQGARGNTIYF.

V usage is TRBV27 and J usage is TRBJ1-2; D is uncertain. The CDR3 contains 14 residues. V shed 4 bases and J shed 7 bases, with 16 bases lying between them. Germline CDR1 MNHEY, CDR2 SMNVEV (reference sequence). CDR3 bases: TGTGCCAGCAGTTCATTAGACCGTTTGGGTGGCTACACCTTC. Translated, it gives CASSSLDRLGGYTF.

The chain employs TRBV7-3 and TRBJ1-3, with D tentatively TRBD1 (6 bases). CDR1 and CDR2 (germline): SGHTA, FQGTGA. The V gene lost 5 bases and the J gene lost 1 base, with 12 bases spanning the gap. The length of the CDR3 is 15 residues. CDR3 nucleotides: TGTGCCAGCAGCGAACAGGGTCCTTCTGGAAACACCATATATTTT. Translated, it gives CASSEQGPSGNTIYF. The whole variable domain, filled in from reference TRBV7-3 and TRBJ1-3, reads GAGVSQTPSNKVTEKGKYVELRCDPISGHTALYWYRQSLGQGPEFLIYFQGTGAADDSGLPNDRFFAVRPEGSVSTLKIQRTERGDSAVYLCASSEQGPSGNTIYFGEGSWLTVV.

The chain joins TRBV7-9 to TRBJ1-4; D uncertain. Trimming left V 7 bases short and J 0 bases short, with 12 bases between. Germline V gives CDR1 SEHNR, CDR2 FQNEAQ (reference sequence). This CDR3 is 15 amino acids long. CDR3 coding DNA: TGTGCCAGCACCTCAGGCAGGACAACTAATGAAAAACTGTTTTTT. It translates to CASTSGRTTNEKLFF.

CDR3 loop: CASSPRAAGEQYF. CDR3 DNA: TGTGCCAGCTCCCCGCGGGCCGCGGGAGAGCAGTACTTC. The J gene is TRBJ2-7, the V gene TRBV6-1; a weak D match, TRBD2 (6 bases). From germline, CDR1 is MNHNS and CDR2 SASEGT. This CDR3 region has 13 residues. V was clipped by 8 bases and J by 7 bases, with 18 bases between them.

The J gene is TRBJ2-7, the V gene TRBV2, with 9 bases aligning to TRBD2. The CDR3 runs 14 residues. The V gene's germline CDR1 is SNHLY and CDR2 FYNNEI. With 8 bases clipped from V and 3 bases from J, the junction kept 8 bases outside the gene matches. The CDR3 here is CASEYVAGVYEQYF. As DNA, the CDR3 is TGTGCCAGCGAGTACGTAGCGGGGGTCTACGAGCAGTACTTC.

The chain couples TRBV7-3 to TRBJ1-5; a weak D match, TRBD1 (6 bases). Per germline, CDR1 SGHTA and CDR2 FQGTGA. V dropped 2 bases and J dropped 5 bases, with 13 bases sitting between them. The CDR3 runs to 15 residues. The chain's CDR3 is CASSLSGEVDQPQHF. The CDR3 coding sequence is TGTGCCAGCAGCTTATCAGGGGAGGTAGATCAGCCCCAGCATTTT.

CDR3 protein: CSVAPIADRGYGYTF. In nucleotides, the CDR3 is TGCAGCGTTGCCCCGATCGCTGACAGGGGGTATGGCTACACCTTC. The rearrangement uses TRBV29-1 and TRBJ1-2; 9 bases align to TRBD1. This CDR3 comprises 15 residues. CDR1 is SQVTM and CDR2 is ANQGSEA in the germline V gene. With V trimmed by 4 bases and J by 5 bases, 11 bases remained unmatched.

There are a few counts of this clone. The chain recombines TRBV6-5 with TRBJ2-1; possible D gene TRBD2, 6 bases. The CDR3 contains 13 residues. With 2 bases removed from V and 9 bases from J, the gap between germline ends came to 11 bases. The germline V gene has CDR1 MNHEY and CDR2 SVGAGI. CDR3 DNA: TGTGCCAGCAGTTACCAGATGGGGGGTGAGCAGTTCTTC. Its translation: CASSYQMGGEQFF.

The DNA of the CDR3 is TGTGCCAGCAGCCCCATCCGGGACAGCTCCTACGAGCAGTACTTC. Protein sequence: CASSPIRDSSYEQYF. The rearrangement uses TRBV11-2 and TRBJ2-7; 7 nucleotides agree with TRBD1. The V gene end was trimmed by 5 bases and the J gene end by 0 bases; junction bases not matched to a gene: 7. Germline V lookup: CDR1 SGHAT, CDR2 FQNNGV. The CDR3 spans 15 residues.

The gene calls are TRBV5-1 and TRBJ2-5; D perhaps matches TRBD1 (6 bases). Trimming removed 4 bases at V and 5 bases at J, with 21 bases between. The CDR3 is 16 amino acids. Germline V gene sequence: CDR1 SGHRS, CDR2 YFSETQ. The CDR3 sequence: CASSPVQGLGEETQYF. Here the CDR3 DNA reads TGCGCCAGCAGCCCAGTACAGGGCCTCGGGGAGGAGACCCAGTACTTC. Supplemented by reference TRBV5-1 and TRBJ2-5, the full variable domain reads KAGVTQTPRYLIKTRGQQVTLSCSPISGHRSVSWYQQTPGQGLQFLFEYFSETQRNKGNFPGRFSGRQFSNSRSEMNVSTLELGDSALYLCASSPVQGLGEETQYFGPGTRLLVL.

On this clone itself: This may stem from a read error, because a much larger clone lies one nucleotide away. The identical CDR3 is also encoded by other nucleotide sequences in the sample. V and J are TRBV30 and TRBJ1-1, with D possibly being TRBD1 (6 bases). Trimming stripped 3 bases from V and 1 base from J, with 9 bases between. The CDR3 runs 13 residues. Per germline, CDR1 GTSNPN and CDR2 SVGIG (reference sequence). The CDR3 here is CAWRTGPNTEAFF. DNA of the CDR3: TGTGCCTGGAGAACAGGGCCGAACACTGAAGCTTTCTTT.

V is TRBV5-1 and J is TRBJ2-3, with TRBD1 matching over 9 bases. With 0 bases clipped from V and 4 bases from J, the junction kept 12 bases outside the gene matches. Germline loops: CDR1 SGHRS, CDR2 YFSETQ. CDR3 length equals 18 residues. The DNA for the CDR3 is TGCGCCAGCAGCTTGGCTCCGGGACAGGGTTTAATCGCAGATACGCAGTATTTT. Protein sequence: CASSLAPGQGLIADTQYF. The full variable domain, its missing parts supplied by reference TRBV5-1 and TRBJ2-3, is KAGVTQTPRYLIKTRGQQVTLSCSPISGHRSVSWYQQTPGQGLQFLFEYFSETQRNKGNFPGRFSGRQFSNSRSEMNVSTLELGDSALYLCASSLAPGQGLIADTQYFGPGTRLTVL.

The V and J genes are TRBV2 and TRBJ1-1; unclear D gene. Trimming left V 3 bases short and J 4 bases short, with 9 bases between. The CDR3 is made up of 13 amino acids. Germline V lookup: CDR1 SNHLY, CDR2 FYNNEI. CDR3 in amino acids: CASSDGRGTEAFF. The CDR3 bases are TGTGCCAGCAGTGATGGCAGAGGCACTGAAGCTTTCTTT.

This clone appeared a few times. The CDR3 DNA sequence: TGTGCCAGCAGCTTATTGTGGGGGAGAGAGGTAGGCAATCAGCCCCAGCATTTT. Translating gives CASSLLWGREVGNQPQHF. V and J are TRBV11-2 and TRBJ1-5; the D gene is possibly TRBD1 (5 bases). Germline V lookup: CDR1 SGHAT, CDR2 FQNNGV. Trimming took off 2 bases at V and 2 bases at J, with 19 bases between the two ends. This CDR3 has 18 residues.

The V call is TRBV15, the J call TRBJ2-7; 7 bases agree with TRBD2. With 1 base clipped from V and 5 bases from J, the junction kept 14 bases outside the gene matches. Germline CDR1 LNHNV, CDR2 YYDKDF (reference sequence). The length of the CDR3 is 17 residues. This CDR3 is CATSRGSWDGGSNEQYF. CDR3 coding DNA: TGTGCCACCAGCAGAGGTAGCTGGGATGGCGGGAGCAACGAGCAGTACTTC.

With respect to this clone: Other DNA sequences within the sample encode an identical CDR3. The chain joins TRBV18 to TRBJ2-7; D is undetermined. CDR1 and CDR2 from the germline V gene are KGHSH and LQKENI. CDR3 length: 11 amino acids. Deletions cut 2 bases from V and 4 bases from J, with 3 bases between. The CDR3 sequence: CASSPRYEQYF. The CDR3 bases are TGTGCCAGCTCACCAAGGTACGAGCAGTACTTC. The full variable domain, its missing parts supplied by reference TRBV18 and TRBJ2-7, is NAGVMQNPRHLVRRRGQEARLRCSPMKGHSHVYWYRQLPEEGLKFMVYLQKENIIDESGMPKERFSAEFPKEGPSILRIQQVVRGDSAAYFCASSPRYEQYFGPGTRLTVT.